This TCR beta chain was recorded in a study of blood T cell repertoires in COVID-19. Overall study: There were acute and convalescent COVID-19 samples, and they came from the United States, Italy and Spain. The cDNA or gDNA used as material had been derived from T cells, B-cell-depleted T cells, or PBMCs.

Per the original data handling: Reference gene primer amplification gave nucleated cell count estimates. Clones were read by immunoSEQ multiplex PCR, and TCRdb kept only the in-frame ones, dropping some. That table furnishes V, J and clone size, whereas the DNA furnished D and trimming. The table records some 140,000 clones, around 80% of them present only once. V was trimmed by 1 base and J by 4 bases, leaving 10 bases between them. This CDR3 is built from 14 residues. Germline CDR1 MGHRA, CDR2 YSYEKL. This sequence originates from a man aged 60 to 75 with acute or convalescent COVID-19. The source material was peripheral blood. The gene calls are TRBV4-1 and TRBJ1-1, with TRBD1 as a possible D gene (5 bases). CDR3 nucleotide sequence: TGCGCCAGCAGCCAAGCGGGGGAAGGCACTGAAGCTTTCTTT. It translates to CASSQAGEGTEAFF.